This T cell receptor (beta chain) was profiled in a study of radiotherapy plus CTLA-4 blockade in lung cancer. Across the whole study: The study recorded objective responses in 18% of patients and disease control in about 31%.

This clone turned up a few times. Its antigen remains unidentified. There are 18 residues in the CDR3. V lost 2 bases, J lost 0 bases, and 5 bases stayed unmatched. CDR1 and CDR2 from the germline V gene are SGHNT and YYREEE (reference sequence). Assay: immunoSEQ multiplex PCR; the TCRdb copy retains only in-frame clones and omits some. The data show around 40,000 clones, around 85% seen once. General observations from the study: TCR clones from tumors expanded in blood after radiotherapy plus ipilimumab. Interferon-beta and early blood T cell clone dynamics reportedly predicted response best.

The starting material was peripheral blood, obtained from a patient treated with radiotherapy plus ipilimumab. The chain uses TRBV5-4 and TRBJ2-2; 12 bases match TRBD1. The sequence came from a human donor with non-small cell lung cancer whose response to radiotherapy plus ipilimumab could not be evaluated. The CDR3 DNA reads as TGTGCCAGCAGCTTATTCGGGACAGGGGGCGCGAACACCGGGGAGCTGTTTTTT. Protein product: CASSLFGTGGANTGELFF.